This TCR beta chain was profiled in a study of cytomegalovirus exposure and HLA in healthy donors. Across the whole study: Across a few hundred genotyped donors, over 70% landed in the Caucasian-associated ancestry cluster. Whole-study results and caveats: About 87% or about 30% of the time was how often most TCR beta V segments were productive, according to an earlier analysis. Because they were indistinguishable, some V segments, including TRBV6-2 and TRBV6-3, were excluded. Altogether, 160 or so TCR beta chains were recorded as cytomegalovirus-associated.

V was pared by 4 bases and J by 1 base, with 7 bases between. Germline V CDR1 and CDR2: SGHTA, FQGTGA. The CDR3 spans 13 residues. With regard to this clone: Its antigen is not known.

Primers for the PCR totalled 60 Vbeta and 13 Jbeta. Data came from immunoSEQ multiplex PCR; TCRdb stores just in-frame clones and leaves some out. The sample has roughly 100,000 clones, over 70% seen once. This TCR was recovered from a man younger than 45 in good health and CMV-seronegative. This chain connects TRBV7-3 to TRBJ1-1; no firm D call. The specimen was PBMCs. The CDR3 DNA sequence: TGTGCCAGCAGCTCCTCGGGGAACACTGAAGCTTTCTTT. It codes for CASSSSGNTEAFF.